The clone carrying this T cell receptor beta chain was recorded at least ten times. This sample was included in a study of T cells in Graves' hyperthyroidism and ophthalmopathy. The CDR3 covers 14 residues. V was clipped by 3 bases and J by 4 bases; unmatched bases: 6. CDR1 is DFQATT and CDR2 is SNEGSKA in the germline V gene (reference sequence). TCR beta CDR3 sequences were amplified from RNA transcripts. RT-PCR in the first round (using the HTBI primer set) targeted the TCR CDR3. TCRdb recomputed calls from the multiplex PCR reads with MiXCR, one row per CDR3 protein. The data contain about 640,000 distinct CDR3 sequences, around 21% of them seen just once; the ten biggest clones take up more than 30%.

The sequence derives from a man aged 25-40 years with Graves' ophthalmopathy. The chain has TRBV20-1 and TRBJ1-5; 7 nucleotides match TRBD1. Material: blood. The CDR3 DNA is TGCAGTGCTAGGATCGGGACAGCGAATCAGCCCCAGCATTTT. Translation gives CSARIGTANQPQHF.